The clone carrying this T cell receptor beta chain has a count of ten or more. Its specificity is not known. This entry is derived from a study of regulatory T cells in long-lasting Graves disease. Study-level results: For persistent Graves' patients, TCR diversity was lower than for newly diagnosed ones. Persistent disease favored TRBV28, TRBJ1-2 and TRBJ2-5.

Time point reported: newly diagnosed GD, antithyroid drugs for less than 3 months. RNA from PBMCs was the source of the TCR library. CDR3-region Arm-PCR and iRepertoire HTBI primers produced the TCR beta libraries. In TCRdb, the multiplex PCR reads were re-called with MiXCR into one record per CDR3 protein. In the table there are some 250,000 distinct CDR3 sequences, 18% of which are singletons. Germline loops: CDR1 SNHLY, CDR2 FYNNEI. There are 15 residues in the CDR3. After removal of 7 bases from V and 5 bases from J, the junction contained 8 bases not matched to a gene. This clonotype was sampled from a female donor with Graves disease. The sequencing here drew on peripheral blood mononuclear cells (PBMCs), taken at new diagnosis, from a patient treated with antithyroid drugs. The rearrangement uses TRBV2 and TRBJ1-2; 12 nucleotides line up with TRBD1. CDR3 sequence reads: CASTQGQGAGYGYTF. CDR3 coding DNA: TGTGCCAGCACCCAGGGACAGGGGGCGGGATATGGCTACACCTTC.